This note documents a single T cell receptor (beta chain) sequence. Its recognized antigen is unknown. Base qualities are not at hand, and no much larger clone is one base apart. In total, roughly 710 healthy bone marrow donors made up the cohort. Cohort members were all nominally healthy when sampled, although unrecorded immune exposures were likely present. The donor was CMV seronegative and belonged to the group of more than 300 seronegative cohort members. A peripheral blood sample was collected from each donor, and TCR beta sequencing was performed on peripheral blood mononuclear cells. Genomic DNA extraction from the blood cell samples was performed with the Qiagen DNeasy Blood Extraction Kit. The data are from a study of cytomegalovirus exposure and HLA in healthy donors (dated by TCRdb to 2016 to 2017). Concerning the study at large: In an earlier analysis of some 610 of the donors, under 300 Gb of sequence data and 117 million unique TCR beta sequences from 150 million to 200 million T cells were reported. The number of typed donors differed by locus: about 620-640 for A, B, C, DRB1 and DQB1; approximately 540 for DQA1; around 610 for DPA1; and around 470 for DPB1. Along with the roughly 670-subject first cohort, a separate validation cohort of over 90 different subjects was used. HLA typing included class I and class II loci at four-digit resolution. In a later analysis, previously published TCR beta repertoires from hundreds of donors were re-analyzed and high-resolution HLA genotyping was added so that TCR occurrence patterns could be studied. Alongside the repertoire data, information on donor age, sex, ethnicity and CMV serostatus was compiled. Because of strong linkage in the cohort, roughly five DR-DQ haplotypes were treated as single units for association and clustering. High-throughput TCR immunosequencing, statistical association of individual TCRs with disease status, and machine learning were combined to predict cytomegalovirus infection status. The aim of the study was to test whether cataloging public T cell receptors could identify signatures of past pathogen exposure. On average, 235,054 unique TCR beta nucleotide sequences were sequenced per donor among 398 genotyped donors of the cohort, with about 17% of those sequences being non-productive. In an earlier analysis of 500 to 650 of the donors, high-throughput TCR beta sequencing was used to judge whether each TCR beta V gene segment behaved as functional or pseudogenic. The study profiled the T cell repertoires of about 720 subjects by immunosequencing and related them to cytomegalovirus serostatus. Genome-wide SNP genotypes for about 65% of the roughly 700 donors were used in a later genetic analysis, which treated that subset as a discovery cohort. All discovery cohort repertoires had been generated using a single sequencing platform. Of the 300 to 400 genotyped donors, about 84% fell in the genetic ancestry cluster associated with self-reported Caucasian donors. An early release that covered fewer than 750 HLA-typed donors contained around 300 gigabases of sequencing data and tens of millions of unique TCR sequences. In the later analysis, no new phenotypic data were used to find candidate immune exposures; instead, reliance was placed on TCR beta sequences and their occurrence across donors.

General study outcomes and caveats: Across donors, most TCR sequences were observed very rarely, whereas some public TCRs were present in many individuals. The classifier was reported to diagnose cytomegalovirus status with high specificity and sensitivity in both the original and validation cohorts. The presence/absence analyses assumed that sequencing depth was roughly uniform across donors, and that assumption may not be true. In a later analysis, most CMV-associated TCR beta chains were found to appear HLA-restricted, with HLA associations seemingly driven largely by CMV exposure. Compared with equally common non-associated chains, HLA-associated TCR beta chains in a later analysis were more clonally expanded and had lower generation probabilities. CMV serostatus was the only immune exposure information available for the cohort. In a later genetic analysis, fewer N-insertions in productive TCRs were reported among donors in an Asian-associated ancestry cluster than the approximately 670-donor mean. Assigning TCR associations to individual alleles was difficult when HLA alleles, especially DR and DQ, strongly co-occurred. Some IMGT-functional V segments, including TRBV6-2 and TRBV6-3, could not be told apart with the 87-base-pair reads, so those segments were excluded. The authors suggested that the approach could potentially be extended to other disease states and immunological phenotypes. In an earlier analysis of around 600 of the donors, most TCR beta V segments were observed in productive rearrangements about 87% or about 30% of the time, broadly matching IMGT annotations. A total of roughly 160 TCR beta chains were listed by the study as associated with cytomegalovirus. At a false discovery rate of 0.05, a later analysis linked 15,000 to 20,000 TCR beta sequences to specific HLA alleles. The cohort was sequenced for TCR beta chains only, and without alpha or paired-chain data the features that could be detected were limited. In a later analysis, TCR association rates were found to vary across HLA loci, with the most associated TCRs seen for DRB1 alleles and the fewest for HLA-C alleles. HLA typing was unavailable for some donors at each locus, so association tests used only the typed subset. Correlated functional status among segregating V segments might be attributable to linkage disequilibrium, but an unknown experimental factor could not be ruled out. A few of the identified cytomegalovirus-associated TCR beta chains were confirmed in vitro to be specific for cytomegalovirus antigens. V-gene and J-gene trimming of TCR beta chains was associated with a missense DCLRE1C variant in a later genetic analysis, and the association was replicated in an independent cohort. A cluster of highly shared sequence variants was judged likely to be a technical artifact of the sequencing pipeline. A further reported finding was that TCR beta sequences accurately predicted the HLA-A and HLA-B alleles for most subjects in the first cohort. Because counts were too low, around 17 rarely observed V segments, including chromosome 9 orphons, were left out of the earlier analysis of roughly 600 of the donors. Several of the top co-occurrence clusters appeared to be linked to parvovirus B19, influenza, CMV and Epstein-Barr virus, according to a later analysis.

V is shortened by 3 bases, J by 7 bases, and the region joining them spans 10 bases. From a lookup of the germline V gene, CDR1 and CDR2 are SGDLS and YYNGEE. There are 12 amino acids in the CDR3, from cysteine to phenylalanine inclusive. Only the CDR3 DNA is retained, 36 bases long and in frame from the first base. Libraries were constructed by the immunoSEQ multiplex PCR assay. For the multiplex PCR, a mixture combining 60 forward primers for TCR Vbeta segments and 13 reverse primers for TCR Jbeta segments was used. The CDR3 region of rearranged TCR beta genes was amplified from genomic DNA with a multiplex PCR assay. Amplified TCR beta libraries were sequenced as 87-base-pair reads on the Illumina HiSeq System. On the authors' methods: A later analysis counted approximately 76 million unique TCR beta chains across the 550 to 700 repertoires, and about 10 million of these chains were shared by at least two donors. A nearest-neighbor algorithm error-corrected the raw reads and collapsed the reads into unique sequences, merging closely related sequences to remove PCR and sequencing errors. To assign V, D and J gene segments, CDR3 sequences were aligned to IMGT reference sequences. For a sequence to be retained, a match of at least six nucleotides to both a V gene segment and a J gene segment was required. Rearrangements were classified as productive when the CDR3 lacked stop codons and remained in frame with V and J, and all other rearrangements were classified as non-productive. Following IMGT convention, CDR3 was defined as the stretch from the second conserved V-encoded cysteine to the conserved J-encoded phenylalanine. The earlier analysis of approximately 590 of the donors excluded any sequence lacking an unambiguous match to a single V gene segment. An earlier analysis of just under 600 of the donors called V segments functional above 56.7% productive rearrangements and segregating when the between-donor standard deviation exceeded 5%. A statistical classification framework was built for diagnosing cytomegalovirus status from the catalog of TCR beta chain sequences. In a later analysis, TCR nucleotide sequences were compared against IMGT/GENE-DB human TR gene sequences so that V and J genes could be assigned. A later analysis assigned CDR3 sequences and most-parsimonious VDJ recombination scenarios with the TCRdist pipeline. In a later analysis, every TCR beta chain was defined by the combination of its CDR3 amino acid sequence and its V-gene family, and reads without a unique V-gene family were dropped. To address suspected cross-contamination and a sequencing artifact, a later analysis removed under 600 highly shared, low-generation-probability nucleotide sequences. In a later analysis, a clonal expansion index was calculated for each public chain from normalized within-repertoire ranks of inferred template counts. Generation probabilities in a later analysis came from a VDJ recombination model fitted to out-of-frame rearrangements, and those results were checked against IGoR. A later analysis scored TCR-TCR, TCR-HLA and TCR-CMV co-occurrence with hypergeometric tests, applying a repertoire-size bias correction to TCR pairs. A later analysis estimated false discovery rates by permuting HLA or CMV assignments 20 times. A later analysis grouped co-occurring TCRs with DBSCAN, adding TCRdist sequence similarity when clustering within HLA-allele-positive subsets. Repertoires with fewer than 30,000 or more than 120,000 public chains were left out of co-occurrence clustering, as were roughly five repertoires with anomalous nucleotide sharing. Held by TCRdb, this immuneACCESS table contains in-frame sequences only and omits some clones. Under half of the omission traces to an unresolved V gene where checked; the cause of the rest is unknown. V and J calls plus clone size are reproduced from that table; the DNA served to infer D and trimming. The sample table shows some 180,000 clones, and over 65% are seen once. About 1.5% of the sample belongs to the ten largest clones.

The sequenced material came from PBMCs. This clonotype was obtained from a man aged 18 to 30 in good health and CMV-seronegative. The V gene is TRBV9 and the J gene is TRBJ1-2, with a weak D call of TRBD1 (6 bases match). The base sequence is TGTGCCAGCAGCGCAGACAGGTTTGGCTACACCTTC. This translates into CASSADRFGYTF.